The TCR beta chain described here comes from a study of beta chain features in type 1 diabetes. General observations from the study: Shortening that was moderate but significant affected the TCRB CDR3s of Type 1 diabetes patients in all four CD4+ subsets.

The CDR3 totals 13 residues. V lost 0 bases and J lost 2, with 8 bases in between. Per the germline V gene, CDR1 is GTSNPN and CDR2 is SVGIG (reference sequence). As every portion of the isolated RNA was reverse transcribed, the sequencing read expressed TCRB transcripts. Here immunoSEQ multiplex PCR was the method, and the copy in TCRdb shows in-frame clones only, minus some. The sample records about 710,000 clones, more than 12% being singletons. Notes on this clone: Antigen: not known.

The TCR was taken from a man between 18 and 35 years old with type 1 diabetes. V gene TRBV30 combines with J gene TRBJ2-7; D call uncertain. Sequenced input: naive CD4+ T cells from blood. CDR3 amino acids: CAWSVGKPYEQYF. For the CDR3, the DNA is TGTGCCTGGAGTGTAGGCAAGCCCTACGAGCAGTACTTC.